This TCR beta chain was captured by sequencing in a study of regulatory T cells in long-lasting Graves disease (dated by TCRdb to the early 2020s). About the investigation overall: Newly diagnosed Graves' disease patients had taken antithyroid drugs for less than 3 months. This study used TCR sequencing and RNA sequencing of peripheral blood to compare persistent Graves' disease patients against newly diagnosed Graves' disease patients. TCR sequencing covered approximately 13 persistent and 20 newly diagnosed Graves' disease patients, 33 samples in total. The study took place in China and was registered as a clinical trial. Broad study findings and their caveats: Persistent patients shared more public clonotypes among themselves (around 2,800) than newly diagnosed patients did (over 950). TRBV28, TRBJ1-2 and TRBJ2-5 were preferentially used in persistent disease, while TRBV20-1 and TRBJ2-1 were favored in newly diagnosed disease. Because the primary lesion, thyroid tissue, could not be accessed, the study looked at peripheral blood alone. Compared with newly diagnosed patients, patients with persistent Graves' disease had lower TCR Shannon entropy and fewer highly expanded clones, which suggests clonal expansion. The authors acknowledged the small sample size as a limitation that may reduce accuracy. Sequencing and analysis were restricted to the TCR beta chain.

The trim is 0 bases for V and 3 bases for J, with a gap of 17 bases between the germline ends. CDR1 KGHSH and CDR2 LQKENI are derived from the germline V gene. The CDR3 holds 18 amino acids from the cysteine to the phenylalanine. Only the CDR3 DNA stays, 54 bases, in frame from base 1. The meaning of the sample's time point label: newly diagnosed GD, antithyroid drugs for less than 3 months. For both TCR sequencing and RNA sequencing, RNA was extracted from PBMCs using TRIzol. The diagnosis of Graves' disease was made according to American Thyroid Association guidelines. Recruitment of patients was carried out at an endocrinology department in Xi'an, China. Each patient gave approximately 8.8 milliliters of peripheral blood, collected in an EDTA anticoagulant tube. Ficoll Paque Plus density gradient separation was used to isolate PBMCs, and no further T cell sorting was done. An Agilent 2100 Bioanalyzer and agarose gel were used to check RNA quality, and a NanoDrop 2000 was used to measure RNA concentration.

Receptor amplification or capture employed multiplex PCR. The instrument given in TCRdb is Illumina HiSeq 4000. iRepertoire HTBI primers and Arm-PCR amplification of CDR3 regions were used to construct TCR beta libraries. PCR products were gel purified before sequencing. In the paper's pipeline: A total of around 66 TRBV and approximately 15 TRBJ segments were identified across samples and were used for gene usage analysis of CDR3 amino acid clonotypes. COPE and FqMerger were used to merge the filtered high-quality paired reads into contigs. BLAST was used to align contigs to the IMGT TRBV, TRBD and TRBJ reference genes, and CDR3 was defined following IMGT. Highly expanded clones were defined as clonotypes with a frequency above 0.1%. Repertoire diversity was measured by Shannon entropy, and V-J evenness by the Gini coefficient. Clonotypes shared by more than one individual were considered public. The raw public reads went through TCRdb reprocessing: fastp at Q25, MiXCR clone calling, in-frame beta chains kept. Entries that share a CDR3 protein sequence are merged under the most common genes and DNA. The V and J calls were not made by the authors but by TCRdb's processing. The sample has approximately 540,000 distinct CDR3 sequences on record, around 12% of them singletons. The leading ten clones occupy about 8.9% of the sample.

To note about this clonotype: No antigen is known for it. There are no base qualities to consult, and no much larger clone falls within one base.

The sample was also linked to a second study, of T cells in Graves' hyperthyroidism and ophthalmopathy. The second paper further reports: Graves' hyperthyroidism was defined as stable when no progression to ophthalmopathy occurred over 18 months of follow-up. Hyperthyroidism patients were newly diagnosed, with disease duration under 2 months, and aged 18 to 65 years. Exclusion was applied to patients with uncontrolled infections, other autoimmune diseases, pregnancy or lactation. Clinical symptoms, serum thyroxine and TRAb, thyroid ultrasound, and orbital computed tomography formed the basis for the diagnoses. For the first round of RT-PCR on the TCR CDR3, the HTBI primer set was used together with the Qiagen OneStep RT-PCR kit. Most expanded thyroid clonotypes (frequency above 0.001) were also detected in blood, a finding suggesting that blood repertoires may reflect thyroid immune responses. Ophthalmopathy was separated from stable hyperthyroidism by a 13 V-J signature model, with over 85% sensitivity and about 81% specificity obtained in cross-validation and 80%/75% obtained in testing. In validation, progression to ophthalmopathy was predicted by the model with more than 65% sensitivity and under 85% specificity, a median of 6.5 months before onset. To identify distinguishing TCR V-J signatures, a discovery cohort of 90 to 100 patients was used, comprising under 45 with Graves' ophthalmopathy and around 57 with stable Graves' hyperthyroidism. Prospective prediction of ophthalmopathy was tested in an independent validation cohort of 18 to 20 hyperthyroidism patients and some 17 patients who later progressed to ophthalmopathy. The roughly 100 discovery patients were randomly divided into training and test sets at a 7:3 ratio. The study also compared thyroid tissue and blood T-cell repertoires from a handful of Graves' hyperthyroidism patients. Once sampling was done, hyperthyroidism patients were given methimazole at a starting dose of 30 mg daily, whereas ophthalmopathy patients were given high-dose intravenous methylprednisolone. A second multiplex PCR round built the libraries, followed by size selection and purification. Paired-end sequencing of the libraries was performed with 100 bp reads on an Illumina HiSeq2000. SOAPnuke was used to process the raw data, throwing out any read that contained adapters or uncalled bases, had a mean Phred below 15, or lacked an exact constant-primer or identifier match. High-quality paired reads were merged using COPE v1.2.5, and each unique nucleotide sequence was defined as a clonotype. MiTCR v1.1 was used to align the clonotypes against IMGT TRBV, TRBD and TRBJ reference segments. Analysis was restricted to V-J combinations with a frequency above 0.0001, which covered 99% to 99.2% of repertoires. The TCS score was defined as the ratio of F50 (clonal expansion) to E x V (chaos), calculated using BLOSUM62-based TCRdist between CDR3 peptides within each V-J. Welch's t-statistics and random forest reduced 500 to 550 V-J features to under 15, which were used in a naive Bayes classifier (R e1071). Sample size was not statistically predetermined, and blinding of investigators to group allocation was not performed. TCR Vbeta CDR3 sequencing of 130 to 150 peripheral blood samples (under 45 ophthalmopathy, about 80 hyperthyroidism and approximately 17 progressor patients) is reported in the paper.

This chain joins TRBV18 to TRBJ1-4; the D region possibly corresponds to TRBD1 (5 bases align). Source: peripheral blood mononuclear cells (PBMCs), taken at new diagnosis, from a patient treated with antithyroid drugs. The clonotype originates from a woman in her 30s with Graves disease. Donor details come from another sample of the same person, matched by shared clones. The CDR3 protein is CASSPPRGQSTANEKLFF. The nucleotides read TGTGCCAGCTCACCACCGAGGGGTCAGAGTACAGCTAATGAAAAACTGTTTTTT.